A single sample is the source of the 9 T cell receptor beta chains below, sequenced in a study of preoperative IRX-2 immunotherapy in early breast cancer. The treatment is: preoperative locoregional IRX-2 cytokine immunotherapy. Only in-frame clones appear in the TCRdb table, and some are missing; sequencing was by immunoSEQ multiplex PCR. The sample yields about 38,000 clones, 82% seen once. The source material was lymph node tissue, sampled after IRX-2 immunotherapy. These receptors were taken from a human donor with breast cancer.

This clone was seen more than once but under ten times. The V call is TRBV6-8, the J call TRBJ1-1; 9 nucleotides agree with TRBD1. CDR1 is MNHGY, CDR2 SAAAGT, per germline. V was pared by 5 bases and J by 1 base, with 11 bases of the junction left unmatched. CDR3 length equals 17 residues. In nucleotides, the CDR3 is TGTGCCAGCAGTGCCCCAGGACAGGGGAGAACGAACACTGAAGCTTTCTTT. Its translation is CASSAPGQGRTNTEAFF.

The gene calls are TRBV5-1 and TRBJ2-2, with D tentatively TRBD1 (6 bases). The germline V gene has CDR1 SGHRS and CDR2 YFSETQ. CDR3 size: 15 residues. Trimming removed 5 bases from V and 3 bases from J, with 14 bases in between. The CDR3 is CASSSRQDDTGELFF. The CDR3 DNA reads TGCGCCAGCAGTTCTCGACAGGACGACACCGGGGAGCTGTTTTTT.

This sequence joins TRBV18 and TRBJ2-5; D is unclear. The germline V gene encodes CDR1 KGHSH and CDR2 LQKENI. V lost 3 bases, J lost 2 bases, and 10 bases lay in between. The CDR3 totals 14 residues. The CDR3 reads CASSPDIRQETQYF. Written as DNA, the CDR3 is TGTGCCAGCTCACCTGACATTCGGCAAGAGACCCAGTACTTC.

The rearrangement uses TRBV5-1 and TRBJ2-3; no clear D gene. The germline V and J ends were trimmed by 0 bases and 0 bases, with 8 bases remaining between them. The CDR3 totals 15 residues. The germline V gene has CDR1 SGHRS and CDR2 YFSETQ. The CDR3 is CASSLDGFSTDTQYF. In DNA form, the CDR3 reads TGCGCCAGCAGCTTGGATGGTTTCAGCACAGATACGCAGTATTTT. Full variable domain (remainder filled in from reference TRBV5-1 and TRBJ2-3): KAGVTQTPRYLIKTRGQQVTLSCSPISGHRSVSWYQQTPGQGLQFLFEYFSETQRNKGNFPGRFSGRQFSNSRSEMNVSTLELGDSALYLCASSLDGFSTDTQYFGPGTRLTVL.

The chain joins TRBV28 to TRBJ2-7; 7 nucleotides align to TRBD1. The junction had 10 bases not matched to a gene; V was cut back by 3 bases and J by 5 bases. From germline, CDR1 is MDHEN and CDR2 SYDVKM. The CDR3 contains 15 residues. CDR3 amino acids: CASSLTGQNAHEQYF. As DNA, the CDR3 is TGTGCCAGCAGTTTGACGGGACAGAACGCTCACGAGCAGTACTTC.

This chain joins TRBV7-8 and TRBJ2-1; D remains unclear. The V and J ends lost 2 bases and 9 bases respectively, with 11 bases between them. Germline V gene sequence: CDR1 SGHVS, CDR2 FQNEAQ. The CDR3 is 13 amino acids. CDR3 loop: CASSLSLRTEQFF. For the CDR3, the DNA is TGTGCCAGCAGCTTATCACTACGGACTGAGCAGTTCTTC.

The chain employs TRBV5-1 and TRBJ1-1, with D tentatively TRBD1 (6 bases). Trimming removed 8 bases from V and 1 base from J, with 24 bases in between. This CDR3 has 17 amino acids. Germline lookup yields CDR1 SGHRS and CDR2 YFSETQ. Written as DNA, the CDR3 is TGCGCCAGTAGCCCCCTAGCAGGGGCCGTAGGGAACACTGAAGCTTTCTTT. This sequence encodes CASSPLAGAVGNTEAFF.

This chain joins TRBV11-3 and TRBJ1-2; TRBD1 matches at 8 bases. Germline CDR1 is SGHNT and CDR2 is YENEEA. J gave up 3 bases and V 3 bases, and 9 bases lay outside the gene matches. This CDR3 is 16 amino acids long. The CDR3 DNA follows: TGTGCCAGCAGCTTGGTCGGCAGGGGGCCCTACTATGGCTACACCTTC. Residues: CASSLVGRGPYYGYTF. Variable domain in full (rest from reference TRBV11-3 and TRBJ1-2): EAGVVQSPRYKIIEKKQPVAFWCNPISGHNTLYWYLQNLGQGPELLIRYENEEAVDDSQLPKDRFSAERLKGVDSTLKIQPAELGDSAVYLCASSLVGRGPYYGYTFGSGTRLTVV.

The chain has TRBV7-2 and TRBJ1-5, with 7 bases matching TRBD1. The CDR3 spans 14 residues. The germline V gene encodes CDR1 SGHTA and CDR2 FQGNSA. V gave up 4 bases and J gave up 11 bases; unmatched junction bases: 11. DNA for the CDR3: TGTGCCAGCAGCTCCAACAGGGGTTCTTGGGCCCAGCATTTT. Translated: CASSSNRGSWAQHF.